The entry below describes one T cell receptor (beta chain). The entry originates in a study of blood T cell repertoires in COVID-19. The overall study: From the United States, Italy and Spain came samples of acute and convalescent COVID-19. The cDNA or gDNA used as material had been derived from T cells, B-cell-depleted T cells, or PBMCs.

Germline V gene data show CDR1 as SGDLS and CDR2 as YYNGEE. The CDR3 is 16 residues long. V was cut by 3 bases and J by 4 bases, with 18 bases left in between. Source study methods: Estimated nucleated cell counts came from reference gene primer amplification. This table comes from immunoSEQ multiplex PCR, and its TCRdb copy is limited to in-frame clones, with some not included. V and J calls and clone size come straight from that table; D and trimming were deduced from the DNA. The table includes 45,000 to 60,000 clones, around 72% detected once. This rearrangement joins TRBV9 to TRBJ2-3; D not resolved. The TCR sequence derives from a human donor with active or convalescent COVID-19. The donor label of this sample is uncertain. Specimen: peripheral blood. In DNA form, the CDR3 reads TGTGCCAGCAGCGCGCAGCAGGCAATTTTGGCAGATACGCAGTATTTT. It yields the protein CASSAQQAILADTQYF.